These T cell receptor beta chains were read from a single sample in a study of cytomegalovirus exposure and HLA in healthy donors. Clones were sequenced by immunoSEQ multiplex PCR, and TCRdb holds only the in-frame ones, with some missing. The sample yields approximately 150,000 clones, approximately 80% seen once. The sample was PBMCs. The source of these receptors is a man aged 18 to 35 in good health and CMV-seropositive. CDR3s include the opening cysteine and the closing phenylalanine or tryptophan. Fields, in order: clone size, J gene, D gene, V gene, CDR3 DNA, CDR3 protein. The D gene is left open where the match is weak. Size values are once, few and many counts, or a class for expanded clones, and some rows have none.

>.|TRBJ1-5|TRBD1|TRBV5-1
TGCGCCAGCAGCCAGGGGGTAACTGGTCAGCCCCAGCATTTT
CASSQGVTGQPQHF
>.|TRBJ2-2|.|TRBV4-2
TGTGCCAGCAGCCAAGCGTGGGCTGCCACCGGGGAGCTGTTTTTT
CASSQAWAATGELFF
>.|TRBJ1-1|.|TRBV11-2
TGTGCCAGCAGCCCTCAAACTACAGGGAACACTGAAGCTTTCTTT
CASSPQTTGNTEAFF
>.|TRBJ1-2|TRBD1|TRBV9
TGTGCCAGCAGCGCGCCGACAGGGGGGATCGGCTACACCTTC
CASSAPTGGIGYTF
>.|TRBJ1-3|.|TRBV19
TGTGCCAGTAGTATTCTTGCTACCTCTGGAAACACCATATATTTT
CASSILATSGNTIYF
>few|TRBJ1-1|.|TRBV27
TGTGCCAGCAGCAAGGTGGACATCACTGAAGCTTTCTTT
CASSKVDITEAFF
>.|TRBJ1-2|.|TRBV19
TGTGCCAGTAGTATAGTTCCTTGGGCCGGCTATGGCTACACCTTC
CASSIVPWAGYGYTF
>few|TRBJ1-1|.|TRBV10-3
TGTGCCATCAGTGGAACCCACAGAGACATGAACACTGAAGCTTTCTTT
CAISGTHRDMNTEAFF
>.|TRBJ1-5|.|TRBV19
TGTGCCAGTAGTATTATGGTTAGCCAAGATAGCAATCAGCCCCAGCATTTT
CASSIMVSQDSNQPQHF
>.|TRBJ1-1|.|TRBV6-1
TGTGCCAGCAGTCATAACACTGAAGCTTTCTTT
CASSHNTEAFF